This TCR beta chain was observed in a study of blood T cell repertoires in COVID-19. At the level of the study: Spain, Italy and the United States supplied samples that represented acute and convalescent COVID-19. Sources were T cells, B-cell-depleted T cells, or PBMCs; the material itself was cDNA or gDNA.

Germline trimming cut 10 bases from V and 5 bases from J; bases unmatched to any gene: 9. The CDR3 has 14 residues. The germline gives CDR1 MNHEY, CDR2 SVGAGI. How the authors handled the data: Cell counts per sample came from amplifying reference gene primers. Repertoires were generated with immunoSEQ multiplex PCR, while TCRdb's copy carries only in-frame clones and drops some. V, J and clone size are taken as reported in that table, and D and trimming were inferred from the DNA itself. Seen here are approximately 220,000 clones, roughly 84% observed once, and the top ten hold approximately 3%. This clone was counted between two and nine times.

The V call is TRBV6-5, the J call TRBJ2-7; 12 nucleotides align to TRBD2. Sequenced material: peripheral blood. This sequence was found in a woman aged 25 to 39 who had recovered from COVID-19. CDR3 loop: CATEAWTSGNEQYF. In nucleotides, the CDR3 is TGTGCCACCGAGGCCTGGACTAGCGGGAACGAGCAGTACTTC.